The present TCR beta chain was sequenced within a study of cytomegalovirus exposure and HLA in healthy donors. Study information: A prior analysis found more than 90 million unique TCR beta sequences from 150 million to 200 million T cells. Roughly 80 million unique TCRs from HLA-typed donors made up an early data release.

A remark on this clone: One junction end disagrees with the germline gene, perhaps due to a read error.

Germline CDR1 reads MNHNS; CDR2 reads SASEGT. The CDR3 consists of 15 residues. PCR used 60 Vbeta primers and 13 Jbeta primers. The data were produced by immunoSEQ multiplex PCR, yet TCRdb's version contains in-frame clones alone and is incomplete. This table has approximately 140,000 clones, about 70% appearing once. Donors in the study were healthy people who gave bone marrow. Sequencing used PBMCs. The V gene is TRBV6-1, the J gene TRBJ1-1; a weak D match, TRBD1 (5 bases). The sequence was obtained from a man aged 18 to 30 in good health and CMV-seronegative. The CDR3 loop reads CASNEKPGGATEAFF. DNA of the CDR3: TGTGCCAGCAATGAAAAGCCAGGTGGGGCCACTGAAGCTTTCTTT.